A single sample gave rise to the 11 T cell receptor beta chains below, sequenced in a study of shared clonotypes between healthy human individuals. Produced via immunoSEQ multiplex PCR; TCRdb's table is partial and in-frame only. Among nearly 750,000 clones listed, 72% were seen once. The sequenced sample consisted of memory CD4+ T cells sorted from blood. Stated subset: CD45RA-negative fraction. The receptors originated from a woman between 25 and 40 years old in good health.

Concerning this clone: This may stem from a read error, because a much larger clone lies one nucleotide away. The rearrangement links TRBV5-1 to TRBJ2-3; D gene ambiguous. The CDR3 totals 13 residues. Trimming pared 0 bases from V and 2 bases from J, leaving 4 bases between. Per the germline V gene, CDR1 is SGHRS and CDR2 is YFSETQ. For the CDR3, the DNA is TGCGCCAGCAGCTTGGAGGTCACAGATACGCAGTATTTT. It yields the protein CASSLEVTDTQYF.

This clone was detected only a few times. The chain combines TRBV7-9 with TRBJ2-7; 8 bases align to TRBD1. The CDR3 contains 14 residues. The trim removed 4 bases at V and 5 bases at J, leaving 7 bases unmatched. Germline CDR1 reads SEHNR; CDR2 reads FQNEAQ (reference sequence). Here the CDR3 reads CASSSDRGSHEQYF. In DNA form, the CDR3 reads TGTGCCAGCAGCTCTGACAGGGGATCCCACGAGCAGTACTTC. Looking up the rest from reference TRBV7-9 and TRBJ2-7 gives the full variable domain: DTGVSQNPRHKITKRGQNVTFRCDPISEHNRLYWYRQTLGQGPEFLTYFQNEAQLEKSRLLSDRFSAERPKGSFSTLEIQRTEQGDSAMYLCASSSDRGSHEQYFGPGTRLTVT.

The rearrangement links TRBV19 to TRBJ1-5, with 8 bases that match TRBD1. CDR1 and CDR2 from the germline V gene are LNHDA and SQIVND (reference sequence). J gave up 2 bases and V 4 bases, and 4 bases lay outside the gene matches. This CDR3 spans 15 amino acids. The CDR3 sequence is CASSTDRGGNQPQHF. CDR3 sequence (DNA): TGTGCCAGTAGTACCGACAGGGGAGGCAATCAGCCCCAGCATTTT.

V is TRBV15 and J is TRBJ1-5; unclear D gene. The V gene lost 5 bases and the J gene lost 4 bases, with 15 bases spanning the gap. CDR1 and CDR2 from the germline V gene are LNHNV and YYDKDF (reference sequence). This CDR3 is 15 amino acids long. The CDR3 region has the DNA TGTGCCACCAGCGATCCAGGACGGAGGAATCAGCCCCAGCATTTT. This sequence encodes CATSDPGRRNQPQHF.

This clone has a handful of counts. The DNA of the CDR3 is TGTGCCATCGGGAACGAAGGGAGAGGCGGCAATCAGCCCCAGCATTTT. The encoded protein is CAIGNEGRGGNQPQHF. The chain combines TRBV10-3 with TRBJ1-5; D gene unclear. Trimming took off 8 bases at V and 2 bases at J, with 19 bases between the two ends. This CDR3 has 16 residues. The germline CDR1 and CDR2 sequences are ENHRY and SYGVKD.

This clone was observed a handful of times. The identical CDR3 is also encoded by other nucleotide sequences in the sample. The chain has TRBV5-1 and TRBJ2-1; D possibly corresponds to TRBD1 (6 bases). Germline V lookup: CDR1 SGHRS, CDR2 YFSETQ. CDR3 size: 15 residues. The V end was cut by 0 bases, the J end by 3 bases, with 10 bases between. The CDR3 reads CASSLATGGYNEQFF. The CDR3 DNA sequence: TGCGCCAGCAGCTTGGCGACAGGCGGCTACAATGAGCAGTTCTTC.

The V and J genes are TRBV28 and TRBJ2-2, with 8 positions matching TRBD1. Germline V lookup: CDR1 MDHEN, CDR2 SYDVKM. J was trimmed by 4 bases and V by 5 bases; bases with no gene match: 6. This CDR3 spans 15 amino acids. This chain's CDR3 is CASSPLTGATGELFF. DNA of the CDR3: TGTGCCAGCAGTCCCCTGACAGGGGCCACCGGGGAGCTGTTTTTT. Full variable domain (rest looked up from reference TRBV28 and TRBJ2-2): DVKVTQSSRYLVKRTGEKVFLECVQDMDHENMFWYRQDPGLGLRLIYFSYDVKMKEKGDIPEGYSVSREKKERFSLILESASTNQTSMYLCASSPLTGATGELFFGEGSRLTVL.

The rearrangement joins TRBV13 to TRBJ2-7; 7 bases are shared with TRBD1. Germline lookup yields CDR1 PRHDT and CDR2 FYEKMQ (reference sequence). The CDR3 runs to 14 residues. V shed 4 bases, J shed 1 base, and the junction held 4 bases outside the gene matches. CDR3 sequence (DNA): TGTGCCAGCAGCTCGACAGGGCCGTCCTACGAGCAGTACTTC. Encoded protein: CASSSTGPSYEQYF.

A remark on this clone: This may be a read error, as it is one base from a much larger clone. The same CDR3 arises from other DNA sequences in this sample as well. The chain links TRBV14 to TRBJ2-2; D possibly corresponds to TRBD1 (5 bases). Germline lookup yields CDR1 SGHDN and CDR2 FVKESK. The CDR3 loop spans 17 amino acids. The CDR3 DNA follows: TGTGCTAGCAGCCTCTTAAAGGGGCAGGGTAACACCGGGGAGCTGTTTTTT. Translating it yields CASSLLKGQGNTGELFF. The full variable domain, completed using reference TRBV14 and TRBJ2-2, is EAGVTQFPSHSVIEKGQTVTLRCDPISGHDNLYWYRRVMGKEIKFLLHFVKESKQDESGMPNNRFLAERTGGTYSTLKVQPAELEDSGVYFCASSLLKGQGNTGELFFGEGSRLTVL.

The chain links TRBV28 to TRBJ1-4; D is uncertain. CDR3 length: 15 amino acids. CDR1 and CDR2 from the germline V gene are MDHEN and SYDVKM. Trimming cost V 4 bases and J 8 bases, with 17 bases left between them. The CDR3 here is CASSSARGFREKLFF. As DNA, the CDR3 is TGTGCCAGCAGTTCCGCCAGAGGGTTTAGAGAAAAACTGTTTTTT.

The gene calls are TRBV7-7 and TRBJ2-5, with 10 bases identical to TRBD1. The CDR3 has 16 amino acids. The junction had 10 bases not matched to a gene; V was cut back by 5 bases and J by 4 bases. Germline V gene data show CDR1 as SSHAT and CDR2 as FNYEAQ (reference sequence). The CDR3 DNA reads TGTGCCAGCAGCGCGGGGACAGGGGTGAGGGTAGAGACCCAGTACTTC. This encodes CASSAGTGVRVETQYF.